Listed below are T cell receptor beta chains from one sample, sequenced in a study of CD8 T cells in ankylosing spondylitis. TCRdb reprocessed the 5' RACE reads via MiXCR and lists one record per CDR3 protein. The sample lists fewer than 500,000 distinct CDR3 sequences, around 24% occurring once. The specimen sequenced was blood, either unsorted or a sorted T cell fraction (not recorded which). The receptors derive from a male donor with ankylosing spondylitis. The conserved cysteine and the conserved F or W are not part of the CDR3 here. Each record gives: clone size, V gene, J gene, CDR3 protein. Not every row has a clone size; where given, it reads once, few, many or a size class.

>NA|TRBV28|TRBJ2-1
AITGTGTLNEQF
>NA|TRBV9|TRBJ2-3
ASSGRLAGHADTQY
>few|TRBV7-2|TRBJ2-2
ASASVGADTGELF
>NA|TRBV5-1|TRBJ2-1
ASSHAGTSSNEQF
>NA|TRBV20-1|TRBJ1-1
SAIRGMNTEAF
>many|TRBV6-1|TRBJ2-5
AAMTRVGETQY
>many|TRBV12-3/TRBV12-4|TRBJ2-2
ASSRAGNTGELF
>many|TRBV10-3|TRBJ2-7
AIRGDRGSHYEQY
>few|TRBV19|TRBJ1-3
ASSLGASGNTIY
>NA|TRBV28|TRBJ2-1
ASSLGERTQF
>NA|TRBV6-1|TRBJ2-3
ASSGGTTFTDTQY
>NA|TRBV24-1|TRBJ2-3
ATSEGRDTQY
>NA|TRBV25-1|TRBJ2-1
ASSDLGPSYNEQF
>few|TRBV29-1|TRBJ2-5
SGCRFGLQETQY
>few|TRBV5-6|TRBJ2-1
ASSLDGLAGVEQF
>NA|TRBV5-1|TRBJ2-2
ASTPSGRDTGELF
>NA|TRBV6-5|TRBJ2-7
ASSYSRGREGHEQY
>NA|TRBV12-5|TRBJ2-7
ASGSDRTSYEQY
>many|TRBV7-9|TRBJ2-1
ASSLASGSLAYNEQF
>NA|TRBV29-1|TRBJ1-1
SAHLGQGIAEAF
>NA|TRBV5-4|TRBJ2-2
ASSLDRERAGELF
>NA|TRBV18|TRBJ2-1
ASSPPVSTNEQF
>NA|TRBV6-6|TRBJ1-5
ASSEGGSQPQH
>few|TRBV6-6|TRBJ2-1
ASSYSTGNEQF
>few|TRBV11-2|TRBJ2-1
ASRETLLAGAHEQF
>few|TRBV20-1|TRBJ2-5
SASGRAGGQETQY